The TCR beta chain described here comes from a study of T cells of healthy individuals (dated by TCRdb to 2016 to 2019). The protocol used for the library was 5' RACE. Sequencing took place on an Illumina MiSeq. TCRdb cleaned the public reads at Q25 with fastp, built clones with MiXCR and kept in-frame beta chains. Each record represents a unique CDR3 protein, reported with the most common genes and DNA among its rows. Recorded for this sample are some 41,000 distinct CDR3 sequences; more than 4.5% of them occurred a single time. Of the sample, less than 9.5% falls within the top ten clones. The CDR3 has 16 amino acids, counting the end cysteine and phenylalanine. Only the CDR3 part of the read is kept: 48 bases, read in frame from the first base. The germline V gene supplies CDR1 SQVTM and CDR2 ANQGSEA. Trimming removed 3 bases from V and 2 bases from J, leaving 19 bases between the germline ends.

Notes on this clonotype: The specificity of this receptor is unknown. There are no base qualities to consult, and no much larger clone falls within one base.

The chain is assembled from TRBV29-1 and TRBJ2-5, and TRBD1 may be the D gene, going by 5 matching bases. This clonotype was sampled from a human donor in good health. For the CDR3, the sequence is CSVDVSVTDTQETQYF. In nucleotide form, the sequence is TGCAGCGTTGATGTATCGGTGACAGACACTCAAGAGACCCAGTACTTC.